These T cell receptor beta chains were read from a single sample in a study of monozygotic twins with inflammatory bowel disease. TCRdb processed the 5' RACE reads again and assigns one entry to each CDR3 protein, with no DNA. The listing contains approximately 380,000 distinct CDR3 sequences. The sequenced material came from blood. Receptors were obtained from a human donor with ulcerative colitis or Crohn's disease, or a healthy co-twin of an affected twin (not recorded which). Each CDR3 is given with its conserved first and last residue. The order of the fields is CDR3 length, J gene, V gene, CDR3 protein.

14 TRBJ2-7 TRBV7-2 CASSFLSRVYEQYF
14 TRBJ2-5 TRBV20-1 CSAIKRGAQETQYF
17 TRBJ1-6 TRBV20-1 CSARDVDYSSYNSPLHF
16 TRBJ2-3 TRBV6-2/TRBV6-3 CASSYLAGVQEDTQYF
16 TRBJ2-3 TRBV18 CASSPENNPYTDTQYF
17 TRBJ1-1 TRBV5-1 CASSSRDRGYMNTEAFF
15 TRBJ1-1 TRBV5-5 CASSPQILLNTEAFF
17 TRBJ2-7 TRBV28 CASSFQSSGRGSYEQYF
14 TRBJ2-7 TRBV7-9 CASTRDRGTYEQYF
15 TRBJ1-5 TRBV7-2 CASSLSGFVNQPQHF
14 TRBJ2-7 TRBV4-3 CASSQVFDTYEQYF
15 TRBJ2-2 TRBV18 CASSPGTTNTGELFF
13 TRBJ2-7 TRBV5-1 CASSIWTGNEQYF
15 TRBJ1-6 TRBV12-3/TRBV12-4 CASTEFGQLNSPLHF
17 TRBJ2-1 TRBV12-3/TRBV12-4 CASSLSYGTSGNNEQFF
15 TRBJ2-3 TRBV7-9 CASRVAGASTDTQYF
15 TRBJ1-5 TRBV7-2 CASSRDRVGNQPQHF
15 TRBJ1-1 TRBV7-2 CASSLATQGTTEAFF
17 TRBJ2-2 TRBV27 CASSLSRHPVNTGELFF
13 TRBJ2-7 TRBV6-2/TRBV6-3 CASSYKGTYEQYF
13 TRBJ2-7 TRBV7-2 CASSSAGGYEQYF
14 TRBJ2-1 TRBV5-1 CASSSQDGYNEQFF
15 TRBJ2-5 TRBV5-5 CASSQRTGGQETQYF
15 TRBJ2-7 TRBV20-1 CSARVGTGGIGEQYF
16 TRBJ1-2 TRBV9 CASSRSGGDTNSGYTF
14 TRBJ2-7 TRBV27 CASSFLETLFEQYF